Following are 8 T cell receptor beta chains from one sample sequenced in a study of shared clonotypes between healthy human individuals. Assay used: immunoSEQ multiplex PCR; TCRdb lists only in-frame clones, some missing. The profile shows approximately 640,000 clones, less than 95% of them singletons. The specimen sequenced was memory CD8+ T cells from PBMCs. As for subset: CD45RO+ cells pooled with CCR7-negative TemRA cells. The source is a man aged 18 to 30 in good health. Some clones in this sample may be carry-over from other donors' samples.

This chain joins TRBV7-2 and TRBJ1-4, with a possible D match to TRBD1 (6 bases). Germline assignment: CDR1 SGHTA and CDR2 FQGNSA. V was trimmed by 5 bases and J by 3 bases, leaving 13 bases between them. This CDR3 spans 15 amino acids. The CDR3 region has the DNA TGTGCCAGCAGCCCAACAGGGCGGGCTAATGAAAAACTGTTTTTT. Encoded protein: CASSPTGRANEKLFF.

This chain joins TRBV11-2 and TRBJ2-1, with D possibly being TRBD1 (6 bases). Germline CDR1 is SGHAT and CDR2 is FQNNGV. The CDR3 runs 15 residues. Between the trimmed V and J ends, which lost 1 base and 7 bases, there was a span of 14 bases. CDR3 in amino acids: CASSLVGGVGNEQFF. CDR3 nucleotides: TGTGCCAGCAGCTTAGTAGGGGGTGTCGGAAATGAGCAGTTCTTC.

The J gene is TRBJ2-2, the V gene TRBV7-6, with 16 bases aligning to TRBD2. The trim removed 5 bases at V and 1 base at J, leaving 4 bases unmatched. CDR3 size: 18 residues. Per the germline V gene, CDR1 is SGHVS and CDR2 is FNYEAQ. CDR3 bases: TGTGCCAGCAGCCTGGGACTAGCGGGAGGGATGAACACCGGGGAGCTGTTTTTT. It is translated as CASSLGLAGGMNTGELFF.

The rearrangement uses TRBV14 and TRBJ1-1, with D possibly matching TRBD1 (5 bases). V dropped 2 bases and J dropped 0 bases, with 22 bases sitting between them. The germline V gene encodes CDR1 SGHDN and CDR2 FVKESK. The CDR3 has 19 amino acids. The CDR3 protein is CASSQTISRATGLNTEAFF. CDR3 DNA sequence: TGTGCCAGCAGCCAAACGATTTCCAGGGCTACTGGATTGAACACTGAAGCTTTCTTT.

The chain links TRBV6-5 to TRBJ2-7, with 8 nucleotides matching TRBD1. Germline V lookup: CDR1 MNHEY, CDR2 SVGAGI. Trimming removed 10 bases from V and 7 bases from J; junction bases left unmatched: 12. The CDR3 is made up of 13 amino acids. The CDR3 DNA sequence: TGTGCCATACAGGACAGGGAAGTTGGGGAGCAGTACTTC. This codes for CAIQDREVGEQYF.

This CDR3 is CASSPLAGGPPDTQYF. CDR3 nucleotides: TGTGCCAGCAGCCCTCTAGCGGGAGGGCCTCCGGATACGCAGTATTTT. The chain carries TRBV7-8 and TRBJ2-3; 12 nucleotides line up with TRBD2. CDR3 length: 16 amino acids. V lost 5 bases and J lost 6; bases outside the gene matches: 9. Looked up from germline, CDR1 is SGHVS and CDR2 is FQNEAQ.

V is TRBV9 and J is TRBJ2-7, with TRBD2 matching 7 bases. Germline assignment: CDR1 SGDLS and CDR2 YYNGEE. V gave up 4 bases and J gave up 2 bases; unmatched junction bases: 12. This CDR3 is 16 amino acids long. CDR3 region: CASSLGGVRGPYEQYF. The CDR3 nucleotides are TGTGCCAGCAGCCTTGGGGGGGTCCGGGGCCCCTACGAGCAGTACTTC. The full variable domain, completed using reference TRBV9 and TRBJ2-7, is DSGVTQTPKHLITATGQRVTLRCSPRSGDLSVYWYQQSLDQGLQFLIQYYNGEERAKGNILERFSAQQFPDLHSELNLSSLELGDSALYFCASSLGGVRGPYEQYFGPGTRLTVT.

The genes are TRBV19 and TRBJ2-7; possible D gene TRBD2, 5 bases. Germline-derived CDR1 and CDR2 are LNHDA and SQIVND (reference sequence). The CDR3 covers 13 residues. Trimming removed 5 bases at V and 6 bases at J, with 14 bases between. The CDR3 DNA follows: TGTGCCAGTAGTTATAACGGTCGGGGCGAGCAGTACTTC. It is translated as CASSYNGRGEQYF.